The 27 T cell receptor beta chains reported below all come from one sample, sequenced in a study of tumor-infiltrating lymphocytes in localized non-small cell lung cancer. TCRdb's copy holds only in-frame clones and misses some; the assay was immunoSEQ multiplex PCR. This sample has 9,500 to 15,000 clones, with over 70% found just once. What was sequenced was lung tumor tissue. The receptor set was obtained from a human donor with non-small cell lung cancer.

This clone has only a few counts. The rearrangement links TRBV9 to TRBJ2-3; D remains ambiguous. The CDR3 has 15 amino acids. The V and J ends lost 0 bases and 0 bases respectively, with 8 bases between them. Germline V gene data show CDR1 as SGDLS and CDR2 as YYNGEE. The CDR3 nucleotides read TGTGCCAGCAGCGTAGTGTCAGGAAGCACAGATACGCAGTATTTT. This gives the protein CASSVVSGSTDTQYF.

V gene TRBV7-2 combines with J gene TRBJ1-2; no reliable D call. The ends were cut back, 1 base at V and 1 base at J, with 7 bases in the middle. This CDR3 comprises 14 residues. In germline, CDR1 is SGHTA, CDR2 FQGNSA. CDR3 in amino acids: CASSLGWVNYGYTF. As DNA, the CDR3 is TGTGCCAGCAGCTTAGGTTGGGTTAACTATGGCTACACCTTC.

This clone is termed large. CDR3 loop: CASSPRATAGDEQFF. The DNA of the CDR3 is TGTGCCAGCTCACCGAGGGCCACCGCGGGGGATGAGCAGTTCTTC. The rearrangement joins TRBV18 to TRBJ2-1, with 7 bases identical to TRBD2. V lost 3 bases, J lost 8 bases, and 10 bases stayed unmatched. There are 15 residues in the CDR3. Germline lookup yields CDR1 KGHSH and CDR2 LQKENI.

V gene TRBV7-2 combines with J gene TRBJ1-5, with D maybe TRBD1 (5 bases). This CDR3 comprises 15 residues. Trimming stripped 1 base from V and 1 base from J, with 8 bases between. CDR1 and CDR2 (germline): SGHTA, FQGNSA. In nucleotides, the CDR3 is TGTGCCAGCAGCTTAGAATGGGGGAGCAATCAGCCCCAGCATTTT. Translation gives CASSLEWGSNQPQHF.

The rearrangement links TRBV11-2 to TRBJ2-7, with D possibly TRBD1 on 5 matching bases. Trimming shortened V by 2 bases and J by 3 bases, and 20 bases separated the two germline ends. The CDR3 runs to 17 residues. Germline V gene lookup returns CDR1 SGHAT and CDR2 FQNNGV. For the CDR3, the DNA is TGTGCCAGCAGCTTATGGCCCCCTCAGGGCCCCCTCTACGAGCAGTACGTC. Protein sequence: CASSLWPPQGPLYEQYV.

The chain combines TRBV30 with TRBJ2-2; D is tentatively TRBD1 or TRBD2 (6 bases each). Trimming pared 0 bases from V and 6 bases from J, leaving 11 bases between. This CDR3 is 14 amino acids long. Germline CDR1 is GTSNPN and CDR2 is SVGIG (reference sequence). The DNA of the CDR3 is TGTGCCTGGAGTGTAGGGGGGAAGGCCGGGGAGCTGTTTTTT. This sequence encodes CAWSVGGKAGELFF.

The chain joins TRBV20-1 to TRBJ1-2, with D possibly being TRBD1 (5 bases). Trimming removed 6 bases at V and 10 bases at J, with 9 bases between. Germline CDR1 DFQATT, CDR2 SNEGSKA (reference sequence). This CDR3 spans 9 amino acids. CDR3 residues: CSAPRVYTF. The DNA of the CDR3 is TGCAGTGCCCCCAGGGTCTACACCTTC.

This clone was detected only once. V is TRBV7-2 and J is TRBJ2-1; TRBD2 is a possible D gene (7 bases). The CDR3 has 17 residues. The germline V and J ends were trimmed by 0 bases and 0 bases, with 12 bases remaining between them. Germline CDR1 and CDR2: SGHTA and FQGNSA. This chain's CDR3 is CASSLARGLSSYNEQFF. The CDR3 region has the DNA TGTGCCAGCAGCTTAGCGCGGGGGCTAAGCTCCTACAATGAGCAGTTCTTC.

The V and J genes are TRBV2 and TRBJ2-1, with 8 bases that match TRBD1. The ends lost 6 bases at V and 8 bases at J; junction bases unmatched: 9. CDR1 and CDR2 (germline): SNHLY, FYNNEI. The CDR3 is made up of 14 amino acids. The CDR3 sequence is CASSVQQGAHEQFF. CDR3 nucleotides: TGTGCCAGCAGCGTCCAGCAGGGGGCGCATGAGCAGTTCTTC.

V usage is TRBV27 and J usage is TRBJ2-6; possible D gene TRBD1, 6 bases. Germline V lookup: CDR1 MNHEY, CDR2 SMNVEV (reference sequence). There are 18 residues in the CDR3. The V end was cut by 5 bases, the J end by 0 bases, with 17 bases between. CDR3 coding DNA: TGTGCCAGCAGTCGGACAGAAATATCGAGCTCTGGGGCCAACGTCCTGACTTTC. Protein product: CASSRTEISSSGANVLTF.

This sequence joins TRBV7-2 and TRBJ1-5; unclear D gene. The CDR3 sequence is 16 residues long. The germline V gene encodes CDR1 SGHTA and CDR2 FQGNSA. The V and J ends lost 5 bases and 8 bases respectively, with 22 bases between them. CDR3 bases: TGTGCCAGCAGCATCGGACTCCGGGTCCCTAGGGAGCCCCAGCATTTT. Encoded protein: CASSIGLRVPREPQHF.

The chain recombines TRBV7-2 with TRBJ2-6; TRBD1 is a possible D gene (5 bases). V lost 2 bases and J 3 bases, leaving 11 bases between the germline ends. The CDR3 runs to 16 residues. Germline CDR1 is SGHTA and CDR2 is FQGNSA. DNA of the CDR3: TGTGCCAGCAGCTTACAGGGAACGGTTGGGGCCAACGTCCTGACTTTC. Protein sequence: CASSLQGTVGANVLTF.

The chain recombines TRBV5-8 with TRBJ2-1; 7 bases are shared with TRBD2. V gave up 2 bases and J gave up 8 bases; unmatched junction bases: 7. Germline CDR1 SGHTS, CDR2 YDEGEE. The CDR3 totals 14 residues. The CDR3 DNA sequence: TGTGCCAGCAGCTTCGAGACTAGCTTCTATGAGCAGTTCTTC. Translation: CASSFETSFYEQFF.

The rearrangement joins TRBV18 to TRBJ1-2, with 8 bases that match TRBD1. The CDR3 spans 15 residues. The ends lost 3 bases at V and 4 bases at J; junction bases unmatched: 7. CDR1 and CDR2 (germline): KGHSH, LQKENI. The CDR3 DNA reads TGTGCCAGCTCACCGACGGACAGGGCCGGCTATGGCTACACCTTC. This sequence encodes CASSPTDRAGYGYTF.

The rearrangement uses TRBV25-1 and TRBJ2-7; no clear D gene. V was cut by 5 bases and J by 1 base, with 6 bases left in between. CDR3 length: 12 residues. Germline CDR1 and CDR2: MGHDK and SYGVNS. DNA for the CDR3: TGTGCCAGCAGTCTTGATTCCTACGAGCAGTACTTC. Residues: CASSLDSYEQYF.

The count of this clone is one. The chain combines TRBV5-5 with TRBJ2-7; TRBD2 might be the D (6 bases). Germline V gives CDR1 SGHKS, CDR2 YYEKEE (reference sequence). The CDR3 has 14 residues. V was pared by 1 base and J by 6 bases, with 14 bases between. The CDR3 DNA is TGTGCCAGCAGCTTGCGACGGGAGAGGGGCGAGCAGTACTTC. It encodes CASSLRRERGEQYF.

The chain is built from TRBV28 and TRBJ1-5; no clear D. The CDR3 has 13 residues. The V gene lost 3 bases and the J gene lost 4 bases, with 7 bases spanning the gap. Germline CDR1 reads MDHEN; CDR2 reads SYDVKM. CDR3 bases: TGTGCCAGCAGTTTTTTCCCGAATCAGCCCCAGCATTTT. As protein: CASSFFPNQPQHF.

This sequence joins TRBV7-2 and TRBJ1-2; 9 nucleotides match TRBD1. J gave up 13 bases and V 5 bases, and 14 bases lay outside the gene matches. CDR1 is SGHTA, CDR2 FQGNSA, per germline. The CDR3 has 14 amino acids. CDR3 in DNA: TGTGCCAGCAGCCCGCAAGGGACAGGGAGGAACTGCACCTTC. Translated, it gives CASSPQGTGRNCTF.

This chain joins TRBV18 and TRBJ2-1, with D perhaps TRBD1 or TRBD2 (6 bases each). The V gene lost 0 bases and the J gene lost 4 bases, with 13 bases spanning the gap. CDR3 length: 16 amino acids. Germline CDR1 and CDR2: KGHSH and LQKENI. The CDR3 bases are TGTGCCAGCTCACCACCCCTTGGGGGGCTTTACAATGAGCAGTTCTTC. Protein sequence: CASSPPLGGLYNEQFF.

This rearrangement joins TRBV7-2 to TRBJ2-5, with 12 bases matching TRBD2. CDR3 length: 16 amino acids. Looked up from germline, CDR1 is SGHTA and CDR2 is FQGNSA. The junction had 6 bases not matched to a gene; V was cut back by 7 bases and J by 0 bases. The CDR3 bases are TGTGCCAGCACCATAGGACTAGCGGGGTACCAAGAGACCCAGTACTTC. It yields the protein CASTIGLAGYQETQYF.

This clone was counted a single time. The chain employs TRBV6-6 and TRBJ2-5; D gene ambiguous. The CDR3 has 12 amino acids. Trimming pared 8 bases from V and 1 base from J, leaving 8 bases between. CDR1 and CDR2 (germline): MNHNY, SVGAGI (reference sequence). CDR3 loop: CASWGTQETQYF. The DNA of the CDR3 is TGTGCCAGCTGGGGTACCCAAGAGACCCAGTACTTC.

This clone was counted between two and nine times. The chain uses TRBV30 and TRBJ2-7; no firm D call. Germline V gene sequence: CDR1 GTSNPN, CDR2 SVGIG (reference sequence). The CDR3 contains 13 residues. Trimming took 0 bases from V and 0 from J, leaving 6 bases between them. Written as DNA, the CDR3 is TGTGCCTGGAGTGTACAGAGCTCCTACGAGCAGTACTTC. Translated: CAWSVQSSYEQYF.

The rearrangement uses TRBV15 and TRBJ2-7; 8 bases align to TRBD2. With V trimmed by 5 bases and J by 2 bases, 11 bases remained unmatched. Germline V gene lookup returns CDR1 LNHNV and CDR2 YYDKDF (reference sequence). CDR3 size: 16 residues. Here the CDR3 reads CATSGPGGRETYEQYF. DNA of the CDR3: TGTGCCACCAGCGGCCCGGGGGGGCGGGAGACCTACGAGCAGTACTTC.

This clone appeared once. V is TRBV2 and J is TRBJ2-6, with D unresolved. The germline gives CDR1 SNHLY, CDR2 FYNNEI. The CDR3 totals 15 residues. Trimming stripped 5 bases from V and 2 bases from J, with 10 bases between. CDR3 bases: TGTGCCAGCAGTCAGTCTTGGCCTGGGGCCAACGTCCTGACTTTC. Its translation: CASSQSWPGANVLTF.

The chain has TRBV15 and TRBJ1-2; 12 bases fit TRBD1. Germline trimming cut 7 bases from V and 7 bases from J; bases unmatched to any gene: 13. The CDR3 runs 16 residues. The germline V gene has CDR1 LNHNV and CDR2 YYDKDF (reference sequence). The CDR3 region is CATKLPGTGGAGGYTF. In DNA, the CDR3 is TGTGCCACCAAACTGCCGGGGACAGGGGGCGCAGGTGGCTACACCTTC.

This rearrangement joins TRBV2 to TRBJ2-3, with 7 bases identical to TRBD2. This CDR3 has 14 residues. From germline, CDR1 is SNHLY and CDR2 FYNNEI. V lost 6 bases, J lost 1 base, and 4 bases stayed unmatched. Here the CDR3 DNA reads TGTGCCAGCAGGGCGGGAGAAGGCACAGATACGCAGTATTTT. Its protein product is CASRAGEGTDTQYF.

The chain recombines TRBV5-1 with TRBJ2-1, with TRBD2 identical over 10 bases. V lost 1 base and J lost 6; bases outside the gene matches: 4. Germline lookup yields CDR1 SGHRS and CDR2 YFSETQ. The CDR3 consists of 15 residues. In DNA form, the CDR3 reads TGCGCCAGCAGCTTGAGTCTAGCGGGAGTCAATGAGCAGTTCTTC. Its translation is CASSLSLAGVNEQFF.